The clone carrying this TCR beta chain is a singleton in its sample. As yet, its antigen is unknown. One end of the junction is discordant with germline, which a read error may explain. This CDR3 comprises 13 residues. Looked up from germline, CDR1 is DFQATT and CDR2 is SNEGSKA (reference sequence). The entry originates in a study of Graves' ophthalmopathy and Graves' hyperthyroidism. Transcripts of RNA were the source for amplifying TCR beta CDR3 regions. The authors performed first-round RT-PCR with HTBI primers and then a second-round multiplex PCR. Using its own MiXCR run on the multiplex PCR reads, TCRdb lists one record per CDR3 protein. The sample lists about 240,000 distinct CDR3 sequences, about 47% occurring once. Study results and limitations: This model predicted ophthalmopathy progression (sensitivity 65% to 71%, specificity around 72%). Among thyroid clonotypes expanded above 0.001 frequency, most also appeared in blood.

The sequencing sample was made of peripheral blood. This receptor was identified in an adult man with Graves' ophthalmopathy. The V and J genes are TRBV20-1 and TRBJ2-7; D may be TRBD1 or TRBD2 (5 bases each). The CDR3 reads CSAREGVGYGQYF. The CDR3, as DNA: TGCAGTGCTAGAGAGGGGGTCGGCTACGGGCAGTACTTC.